The rows below give T cell receptor beta chains drawn from one sample of a study of human T cells and chemical hapten exposure. Each CDR3 protein is one row after TCRdb ran MiXCR on the RACE reads. The table has 100,000 to 120,000 distinct CDR3 sequences, less than 40% seen once. Source: whole blood, taken in connection with sensitization to the hapten diphenylcyclopropenone (DPC). These TCRs come from a middle-aged man with alopecia areata. Some clones in this sample may be carry-over from other donors' samples. The CDR3 runs from the conserved cysteine through the conserved F or W. Each record gives: J gene, clone size, D gene, V gene, CDR3 protein, CDR3 DNA. D genes are given only for firm matches. Rows may omit the clone size; those that give it use once, few, many or a size class.

TRBJ2-4	.	TRBD1	TRBV7-2	CASSLARGGRNIQYF	TGTGCCAGCAGCTTAGCGCGAGGGGGCAGGAACATTCAGTACTTC
TRBJ2-3	.	TRBD2	TRBV6-2/TRBV6-3	CASSSRLAGDNTQYF	TGTGCCAGCAGTTCACGACTAGCGGGAGATAATACGCAGTATTTT
TRBJ1-6	.	.	TRBV5-1	CASSFSPGGFNSPLHF	TGCGCCAGCAGCTTTTCTCCCGGTGGCTTTAATTCACCCCTCCACTTT
TRBJ2-5	many	TRBD1	TRBV5-6	CASSEMGQGRETQYF	TGTGCCAGCAGCGAGATGGGACAGGGGAGAGAGACCCAGTACTTC
TRBJ2-1	few	.	TRBV12-3/TRBV12-4	CASNPMGSGNNEQFF	TGTGCCAGCAATCCCATGGGTAGCGGTAACAATGAGCAGTTCTTC
TRBJ1-4	few	.	TRBV2	CASSVAGYEKLFF	TGTGCCAGCAGTGTAGCGGGATATGAAAAACTGTTTTTT
TRBJ2-3	.	TRBD2	TRBV20-1	CSASVLAGGTDTQYF	TGCAGTGCTAGTGTCCTAGCGGGAGGCACAGATACGCAGTATTTT
TRBJ2-4	.	TRBD2	TRBV6-5	CASSYSWGRGDSYF	TGTGCCAGCAGTTACTCCTGGGGGCGGGGGGACTCGTACTTC
TRBJ2-7	.	.	TRBV12-3/TRBV12-4	CASSLGPQPTGDEQYF	TGTGCCAGCAGTTTGGGGCCCCAACCGACAGGAGACGAGCAGTACTTC
TRBJ2-7	.	TRBD1	TRBV3-1	CASSPTGQGKYEQYF	TGTGCCAGCAGCCCCACCGGACAGGGGAAGTACGAGCAGTACTTC
TRBJ2-7	few	.	TRBV7-3	CASSLELRGEQYF	TGTGCCAGCAGCTTAGAGCTACGGGGCGAGCAGTACTTC
TRBJ1-1	once	.	TRBV5-1	CASSLGGIGVSEMNTEAFF	TGCGCCAGCAGCTTGGGAGGTATAGGGGTCTCTGAGATGAACACTGAAGCTTTCTTT
TRBJ2-1	.	TRBD2	TRBV12-3/TRBV12-4	CASSKTGLADNEQFF	TGTGCCAGCAGTAAGACAGGACTAGCGGACAATGAGCAGTTCTTC
TRBJ1-4	few	.	TRBV12-3/TRBV12-4	CASSFAGPNEKLFF	TGTGCCAGCAGTTTCGCAGGGCCTAATGAAAAACTGTTTTTT
TRBJ1-1	.	.	TRBV3-1	CASSQGTVEAFF	TGTGCCAGCAGCCAAGGGACAGTTGAAGCTTTCTTT
TRBJ2-7	.	TRBD1	TRBV28	CASSLDRVRDEQYF	TGTGCCAGCAGTTTAGACAGGGTGAGGGACGAGCAGTACTTC
TRBJ2-1	.	.	TRBV6-5	CASLLLNEQFF	TGTGCCAGCCTGCTGCTCAATGAGCAGTTCTTC
TRBJ2-5	.	.	TRBV11-2	CASSPLPGYQETQYF	TGTGCCAGCAGCCCACTTCCAGGGTACCAAGAGACCCAGTACTTC
TRBJ1-1	.	.	TRBV5-4	CASSPDSRDTDMNTEAFF	TGTGCCAGCAGCCCCGACTCCCGGGACACGGATATGAACACTGAAGCTTTCTTT
TRBJ2-1	.	TRBD1	TRBV2	CASPKGARDEQFF	TGTGCCAGTCCGAAGGGGGCCAGGGATGAGCAGTTCTTC
TRBJ1-5	.	.	TRBV5-5	CASSLAESFSNQPQHF	TGTGCCAGCAGCTTGGCCGAGTCTTTTAGCAATCAGCCCCAGCATTTT
TRBJ1-2	once	.	TRBV7-2	CASSFDRNYGYTF	TGTGCCAGCAGCTTCGACAGAAACTATGGCTACACCTTC
TRBJ1-4	once	.	TRBV28	CASGRGGSNEKLFF	TGTGCCAGCGGACGGGGGGGGAGTAATGAAAAACTGTTTTTT
TRBJ2-2	few	TRBD1	TRBV7-2	CASSSWTGGAPGELFF	TGTGCCAGCAGCTCGTGGACAGGGGGCGCCCCCGGGGAGCTGTTTTTT
TRBJ1-6	.	.	TRBV12-3/TRBV12-4	CASSSGTTIYNSPLHF	TGTGCCAGCAGTTCCGGGACAACAATCTATAATTCACCCCTCCACTTT
TRBJ2-7	many	.	TRBV12-3/TRBV12-4	CASSISGINYEQYF	TGTGCCAGCAGTATCTCCGGGATTAACTACGAGCAGTACTTC
TRBJ2-7	.	TRBD1	TRBV20-1	CSAREWTGAYEQYF	TGCAGTGCTAGAGAGTGGACAGGGGCCTACGAGCAGTACTTC
TRBJ1-1	.	.	TRBV27	CASSSVKVTANTEAFF	TGTGCCAGCAGTTCAGTAAAGGTAACAGCGAACACTGAAGCTTTCTTT
TRBJ2-2	few	TRBD2	TRBV20-1	CSAETSGRAYTGELFF	TGCAGTGCGGAAACTAGCGGGAGGGCCTACACCGGGGAGCTGTTTTTT
TRBJ1-5	.	.	TRBV6-1	CASSAWTRSSNQPQHF	TGTGCCAGCAGTGCCTGGACAAGATCTAGCAATCAGCCCCAGCATTTT
TRBJ2-5	few	.	TRBV12-3/TRBV12-4	CASSFRTGGILETQYF	TGTGCCAGCAGTTTCCGGACAGGAGGGATATTAGAGACCCAGTACTTC
TRBJ2-1	few	.	TRBV7-3	CASSFGQGVNEQFF	TGTGCCAGCAGCTTCGGCCAGGGAGTCAATGAGCAGTTCTTC
TRBJ1-2	.	TRBD1	TRBV3-1	CASSLRMDRGAYGYTF	TGTGCCAGCAGCCTCCGAATGGACAGGGGGGCCTATGGCTACACCTTC
TRBJ2-3	few	.	TRBV20-1	CSASSRVSTDTQYF	TGCAGTGCCTCAAGCAGGGTGAGCACAGATACGCAGTATTTT
TRBJ2-5	.	.	TRBV29-1	CSVEARVETQYF	TGCAGCGTTGAAGCCCGTGTCGAGACCCAGTACTTC
TRBJ2-3	.	.	TRBV20-1	CSVGAPPTDTQYF	TGCAGTGTTGGCGCCCCCCCCACAGATACGCAGTATTTT
TRBJ1-1	.	.	TRBV11-3	CASSTTGNTEAFF	TGTGCCAGCAGCACTACAGGGAACACTGAAGCTTTCTTT